This T cell receptor beta chain was captured in a study of blood T cell repertoires in COVID-19. Across the study: Whether acute or convalescent, the COVID-19 samples came from the United States, Italy and Spain. Nucleic acid was either cDNA or gDNA, and it came from T cells, B-cell-depleted T cells, or PBMCs.

In the source study's methods: Amplification from reference gene primers served as the basis for estimated nucleated cell counts. Assay: immunoSEQ multiplex PCR; the TCRdb copy retains only in-frame clones and omits some. D and trimming come from the DNA, and the V and J calls and clone size come from that table. Among some 130,000 clones listed, almost 85% were seen once. Germline trimming cut 8 bases from V and 3 bases from J; bases unmatched to any gene: 6. The CDR3 length is 13 residues. Sequencing was carried out using peripheral blood. This clonotype was obtained from a human donor in a cohort sampled during active COVID-19. The rearrangement links TRBV12-3 or TRBV12-4 to TRBJ2-5, with 7 bases aligning to TRBD1. As DNA, the CDR3 is TGTGCCAGCCTAACCGGGACAGAAGAGACCCAGTACTTC. Protein sequence: CASLTGTEETQYF.